Below, 9 T cell receptor beta chains from the same sample are listed, as sequenced in a study of technical replicates of blood from a few donors. Libraries were prepared by immunoSEQ multiplex PCR; TCRdb keeps only in-frame clonotypes and omits some of them. The table has fewer than 110,000 clones, around 96% seen once. Sequencing was done on a sample of T cells isolated from PBMCs. Receptor source: a human donor in good health.

The chain recombines TRBV2 with TRBJ2-1; the match to TRBD2 covers 7 bases. Germline V lookup: CDR1 SNHLY, CDR2 FYNNEI. V lost 6 bases, J lost 7 bases, and 6 bases stayed unmatched. The CDR3 consists of 13 residues. The CDR3, as DNA: TGTGCCAGCAGCCGACTAGCCCCAAATGAGCAGTTCTTC. Its protein is CASSRLAPNEQFF.

The chain links TRBV9 to TRBJ2-3; 8 nucleotides agree with TRBD2. The V gene end was trimmed by 0 bases and the J gene end by 2 bases; junction bases not matched to a gene: 2. CDR1 and CDR2 from the germline V gene are SGDLS and YYNGEE. CDR3 size: 15 residues. CDR3 nucleotide sequence: TGTGCCAGCAGCGTAGTCGGGGGGGCCACAGATACGCAGTATTTT. Translation gives CASSVVGGATDTQYF. The full variable domain, completed using reference TRBV9 and TRBJ2-3, is DSGVTQTPKHLITATGQRVTLRCSPRSGDLSVYWYQQSLDQGLQFLIQYYNGEERAKGNILERFSAQQFPDLHSELNLSSLELGDSALYFCASSVVGGATDTQYFGPGTRLTVL.

V and J are TRBV4-2 and TRBJ1-1; TRBD1 might be the D (5 bases). In germline, CDR1 is LGHNA, CDR2 YNFKEQ. The V end was cut by 0 bases, the J end by 4 bases, with 9 bases between. CDR3 length: 14 residues. The CDR3 coding sequence is TGTGCCAGCAGCCAAGATTTGGGGCGCACTGAAGCTTTCTTT. Translated, it gives CASSQDLGRTEAFF.

Only a few counts were recorded for this clone. This sample also contains other DNA sequences that code for the same CDR3. The chain carries TRBV5-1 and TRBJ1-1; 9 positions agree with TRBD1. Germline CDR1 is SGHRS and CDR2 is YFSETQ. This CDR3 spans 15 amino acids. The V segment lost 0 bases and the J segment 1 base; nucleotides outside the gene matches: 1. For the CDR3, the DNA is TGCGCCAGCAGCTTGGCGGGACAGGGGAACACTGAAGCTTTCTTT. Its protein product is CASSLAGQGNTEAFF.

This rearrangement joins TRBV9 to TRBJ2-1; D perhaps matches TRBD1 (6 bases). Germline CDR1 and CDR2: SGDLS and YYNGEE. The CDR3 is 15 residues long. Trimming shortened V by 2 bases and J by 6 bases, and 15 bases separated the two germline ends. CDR3 region: CASSVRTVGLNEQFF. CDR3 sequence (DNA): TGTGCCAGCAGCGTCCGGACAGTCGGGCTCAATGAGCAGTTCTTC.

The V call is TRBV20-1, the J call TRBJ1-2; D unresolved. Germline V gene lookup returns CDR1 DFQATT and CDR2 SNEGSKA (reference sequence). Trimming stripped 6 bases from V and 5 bases from J, with 10 bases between. The CDR3 totals 11 residues. CDR3 nucleotide sequence: TGCAGTGCCCTTACGGTGTATGGCTACACCTTC. It is translated as CSALTVYGYTF.

The chain joins TRBV28 to TRBJ1-3; 10 bases line up with TRBD1. The CDR3 spans 18 residues. J gave up 8 bases and V 1 base, and 14 bases lay outside the gene matches. From germline, CDR1 is MDHEN and CDR2 SYDVKM. The CDR3 DNA reads as TGTGCCAGCAGTTTATTGGGACAGGGGACCATCGAAACTGACACCATATATTTT. Protein product: CASSLLGQGTIETDTIYF.

This chain joins TRBV10-3 and TRBJ2-1; 10 bases match TRBD1. The CDR3 has 13 amino acids. The V and J ends lost 8 bases and 6 bases, in that order; junction bases with no gene match: 4. CDR1 and CDR2 (germline): ENHRY, SYGVKD. The CDR3: CAIDRGQANEQFF. CDR3 DNA: TGTGCCATCGACAGGGGGCAAGCCAATGAGCAGTTCTTC.

The gene calls are TRBV27 and TRBJ1-5; unclear D gene. The CDR3 extends over 15 amino acids. Germline CDR1 reads MNHEY; CDR2 reads SMNVEV (reference sequence). V was trimmed by 8 bases and J by 0 bases, leaving 14 bases between them. The CDR3 here is CASRVGQASNQPQHF. The CDR3 DNA sequence: TGTGCCAGCCGAGTGGGCCAGGCTAGCAATCAGCCCCAGCATTTT.